The rows below give T cell receptor beta chains drawn from one sample of a study of beta chain features in type 1 diabetes. Data came from immunoSEQ multiplex PCR; TCRdb stores just in-frame clones and leaves some out. The data hold 40,000 to 45,000 clones, with approximately 56% observed a single time. Sequencing was carried out using Tregs from blood. The source is a woman under 30 in good health. CDR3s leave out the opening cysteine and the closing phenylalanine or tryptophan. Size is stated for part of the rows, as once, few or many counts, or as a class when the clone is expanded.

size: -; V: TRBV7-3; CDR3: ASSSLPDTMNTEAF
size: -; V: TRBV28; CDR3: ASKPQNYGYT
size: few; V: TRBV28; CDR3: ASRRGQKYTEAF
size: -; V: TRBV7-2; CDR3: ASSPLGTTKNREY
size: -; V: TRBV4-1; CDR3: ASSQDFPRNQPQH
size: -; V: TRBV6-1; CDR3: ASSEDDRTEAF
size: few; V: TRBV19; CDR3: ASSITTLAGEQF
size: -; V: TRBV7-7; CDR3: ASSLAGGTNTGELF
size: -; V: TRBV13; CDR3: ASSSTGNLNTEAF
size: -; V: TRBV18; CDR3: ASSPRGQGINQPQH
size: once; V: TRBV27; CDR3: ASSINRQGSYEQY
size: -; V: TRBV10-3; CDR3: AISKTGDISNQPQH
size: -; V: TRBV9; CDR3: ASSPWTSGSSGANVLT
size: -; V: TRBV27; CDR3: ASRLSGQGADGYT
size: -; V: TRBV7-8; CDR3: ASSFQAEAF
size: once; V: TRBV7-9; CDR3: ASSDSLLY
size: -; V: TRBV30; CDR3: AAPRGLPYNEQF
size: -; V: TRBV7-9; CDR3: ASSATGGNQPQH
size: -; V: TRBV5-1; CDR3: ASSQRTAYEQY
size: -; V: TRBV28; CDR3: ASSSEREGLQQF
size: -; V: TRBV9; CDR3: ASSPRPPNIAGGPLADTQY
size: -; V: TRBV4-3; CDR3: ASSQEYGLAGVQRWEQY
size: medium-sized; V: TRBV28; CDR3: ALQGRRTGELF
size: -; V: TRBV6-5; CDR3: ASSYSLRDITDTQY